This T cell receptor beta chain was profiled in a study of blood T cells in healthy people across ages. Together with a sample-barcoded 5' primer, a J-beta primer mix was included in a second PCR lasting about 6 to 11 cycles. A single record per CDR3 protein comes from TCRdb applying MiXCR to the 5' RACE reads. The sample records hundreds of thousands of distinct CDR3 sequences, about 37% being singletons. This CDR3 is built from 15 residues. The trim removed 0 bases at V and 7 bases at J, leaving 2 bases unmatched. Germline-derived CDR1 and CDR2 are SGHRS and YFSETQ. The source of this sequence is a young man in good health. The chain has TRBV5-1 and TRBJ1-6; TRBD1 agrees at 9 bases. Input material: blood. This CDR3 is CASSLATGGNSPLHF. CDR3 sequence (DNA): TGCGCCAGCAGCTTGGCCACAGGGGGCAATTCACCCCTCCACTTT. Looking up the rest from reference TRBV5-1 and TRBJ1-6 gives the full variable domain: KAGVTQTPRYLIKTRGQQVTLSCSPISGHRSVSWYQQTPGQGLQFLFEYFSETQRNKGNFPGRFSGRQFSNSRSEMNVSTLELGDSALYLCASSLATGGNSPLHFGNGTRLTVT.